The 31 T cell receptor beta chains below were found in one sample sequenced in a study of CD4 T cells in relation to SARS-CoV-2 and coronaviruses. Here immunoSEQ multiplex PCR was the method, and the copy in TCRdb shows in-frame clones only, minus some. The top ten hold 0.14% of the sample, which has 60,000 or so clones, 85% to 95% seen once. CD4+ T cells from unexposed donors were obtained before the COVID-19 pandemic (2011-2018). The sequencing sample was made of naive CD4+ T cells from PBMCs. The subset here: naive CD4+ T cells isolated by negative enrichment. These TCRs come from a human donor in good health.

This chain joins TRBV28 and TRBJ2-1, with D hard to call. The CDR3 consists of 14 residues. Germline CDR1 reads MDHEN; CDR2 reads SYDVKM. The V end was cut by 6 bases, the J end by 8 bases, with 17 bases between. The CDR3 loop is CASSPPHLVDEQFF. The CDR3 nucleotides read TGTGCCAGCAGCCCTCCTCACCTAGTGGATGAGCAGTTCTTC.

This chain uses TRBV7-3 with TRBJ2-3; D call uncertain. CDR3 length equals 14 residues. The V and J ends lost 5 bases and 3 bases respectively, with 12 bases between them. The germline CDR1 and CDR2 sequences are SGHTA and FQGTGA. The CDR3 DNA reads TGTGCCAGCAGCCCTAGGGATGGTACAGATACGCAGTATTTT. This encodes CASSPRDGTDTQYF.

V gene TRBV19 combines with J gene TRBJ1-1; tentatively, D is TRBD1 (6 bases). Germline CDR1 and CDR2: LNHDA and SQIVND (reference sequence). Trimming removed 4 bases at V and 3 bases at J, with 21 bases between. CDR3 length: 17 amino acids. The CDR3, as DNA: TGTGCCAGTAGTAAATCAGGGGATTTGGTGGGGTACACTGAAGCTTTCTTT. This sequence encodes CASSKSGDLVGYTEAFF. The whole variable domain, filled in from reference TRBV19 and TRBJ1-1, reads DGGITQSPKYLFRKEGQNVTLSCEQNLNHDAMYWYRQDPGQGLRLIYYSQIVNDFQKGDIAEGYSVSREKKESFPLTVTSAQKNPTAFYLCASSKSGDLVGYTEAFFGQGTRLTVV.

The chain is built from TRBV7-2 and TRBJ2-2, with 14 bases matching TRBD2. V lost 5 bases, J lost 6 bases, and 2 bases stayed unmatched. Looked up from germline, CDR1 is SGHTA and CDR2 is FQGNSA. The CDR3 runs 15 residues. CDR3 coding DNA: TGTGCCAGCAGCAAGGGACTAGCGGGAGCCGGGGAGCTGTTTTTT. Its translation: CASSKGLAGAGELFF.

This rearrangement joins TRBV7-8 to TRBJ2-7, with TRBD1 as a possible D gene (6 bases). In germline, CDR1 is SGHVS, CDR2 FQNEAQ. This CDR3 comprises 14 residues. Trimming removed 1 base at V and 7 bases at J, with 14 bases between. The CDR3 loop is CASSLGTGSGEQYF. The CDR3 bases are TGTGCCAGCAGCTTAGGCACAGGGTCGGGTGAGCAGTACTTC.

This chain joins TRBV2 and TRBJ2-3; no clear D gene. The ends were cut back, 7 bases at V and 0 bases at J, with 20 bases in the middle. The germline V gene encodes CDR1 SNHLY and CDR2 FYNNEI. The CDR3 runs 17 residues. The CDR3 loop reads CASTNRVVKSSTDTQYF. In DNA, the CDR3 is TGTGCCAGCACCAACCGAGTAGTCAAGTCAAGCACAGATACGCAGTATTTT. Filled out from reference TRBV2 and TRBJ2-3, the complete variable domain reads EPEVTQTPSHQVTQMGQEVILRCVPISNHLYFYWYRQILGQKVEFLVSFYNNEISEKSEIFDDQFSVERPDGSNFTLKIRSTKLEDSAMYFCASTNRVVKSSTDTQYFGPGTRLTVL.

The chain couples TRBV28 to TRBJ2-3; 7 bases line up with TRBD2. From germline, CDR1 is MDHEN and CDR2 SYDVKM. CDR3 size: 16 residues. V was pared by 5 bases and J by 4 bases, with 12 bases of the junction left unmatched. CDR3 sequence (DNA): TGTGCCAGCAGTCCCTACGGACTAGGAAGGTCAGATACGCAGTATTTT. Translating gives CASSPYGLGRSDTQYF.

This sequence joins TRBV5-1 and TRBJ2-2; D is unclear. Per germline, CDR1 SGHRS and CDR2 YFSETQ. The CDR3 has 15 residues. The V end was cut by 4 bases, the J end by 4 bases, with 14 bases between. CDR3 protein: CASSPQETGTGELFF. The CDR3 DNA sequence: TGCGCCAGCAGCCCCCAGGAGACGGGCACCGGGGAGCTGTTTTTT. Full variable domain (remainder filled in from reference TRBV5-1 and TRBJ2-2): KAGVTQTPRYLIKTRGQQVTLSCSPISGHRSVSWYQQTPGQGLQFLFEYFSETQRNKGNFPGRFSGRQFSNSRSEMNVSTLELGDSALYLCASSPQETGTGELFFGEGSRLTVL.

The chain carries TRBV24-1 and TRBJ2-3; D possibly corresponds to TRBD1 (7 bases). The CDR3 is made up of 16 amino acids. Looked up from germline, CDR1 is KGHDR and CDR2 is SFDVKD. The V gene lost 2 bases and the J gene lost 1 base, with 12 bases spanning the gap. This chain's CDR3 is CATSDSARGGTDTQYF. CDR3 nucleotide sequence: TGTGCCACCAGTGATTCGGCCAGGGGGGGCACAGATACGCAGTATTTT.

The genes are TRBV5-1 and TRBJ1-1; D gene uncertain. The CDR3 runs 17 residues. Deletions cut 5 bases from V and 0 bases from J, with 20 bases between. Germline V gives CDR1 SGHRS, CDR2 YFSETQ. This CDR3 is CASRAQIHLAMNTEAFF. As DNA, the CDR3 is TGCGCCAGCAGAGCCCAAATCCACTTGGCTATGAACACTGAAGCTTTCTTT.

The chain couples TRBV2 to TRBJ2-2; TRBD2 matches 10 bases. The V segment lost 0 bases and the J segment 2 bases; nucleotides outside the gene matches: 12. Germline CDR1 reads SNHLY; CDR2 reads FYNNEI. The CDR3 has 20 amino acids. The CDR3 loop is CASSEAGKLAGLTNTGELFF. DNA of the CDR3: TGTGCCAGCAGTGAAGCGGGTAAACTAGCGGGGCTCACTAACACCGGGGAGCTGTTTTTT. Variable domain in full (rest from reference TRBV2 and TRBJ2-2): EPEVTQTPSHQVTQMGQEVILRCVPISNHLYFYWYRQILGQKVEFLVSFYNNEISEKSEIFDDQFSVERPDGSNFTLKIRSTKLEDSAMYFCASSEAGKLAGLTNTGELFFGEGSRLTVL.

The chain carries TRBV28 and TRBJ2-7, with D possibly matching TRBD1 (6 bases). The CDR3 spans 13 residues. Between the trimmed V and J ends, which lost 4 bases and 2 bases, there was a span of 9 bases. Germline CDR1 reads MDHEN; CDR2 reads SYDVKM. The CDR3 DNA reads TGTGCCAGCAGTTCAGGGGCGCCCTACGAGCAGTACTTC. This codes for CASSSGAPYEQYF.

The V and J genes are TRBV28 and TRBJ2-1; 15 nucleotides agree with TRBD2. The CDR3 runs 14 residues. J lost 10 bases, V lost 8 bases, and 6 bases had no gene match. CDR1 is MDHEN, CDR2 SYDVKM, per germline. The CDR3 nucleotides are TGTGCCAGCGGGGGGACTAGCGGGGGGCTAGAGCAGTTCTTC. This sequence encodes CASGGTSGGLEQFF.

A word on this clone: Germline is not matched at one junction end, which may reflect a read error. J is TRBJ1-4 and V is TRBV15, with 11 bases aligning to TRBD1. The CDR3 length is 16 residues. CDR1 and CDR2 (germline): LNHNV, YYDKDF (reference sequence). This CDR3 is CATRRDLGQGARELFF. DNA for the CDR3: TGTGCCACCAGAAGAGATCTAGGACAGGGGGCTAGGGAACTGTTTTTT.

The V call is TRBV7-9, the J call TRBJ2-1; 15 bases match TRBD2. CDR3 size: 16 residues. V lost 5 bases, J lost 9 bases, and 8 bases stayed unmatched. The germline V gene encodes CDR1 SEHNR and CDR2 FQNEAQ (reference sequence). CDR3 sequence: CASSRTSGRARGEQFF. CDR3 sequence (DNA): TGTGCCAGCAGCCGGACTAGCGGGAGGGCTCGTGGTGAGCAGTTCTTC.

This rearrangement joins TRBV11-2 to TRBJ1-1, with no clear D. CDR3 length equals 14 residues. V lost 0 bases to trimming and J lost 5 bases, with 10 bases between them. CDR1 is SGHAT, CDR2 FQNNGV, per germline. The CDR3 sequence: CASSLDAGSTEAFF. The CDR3 region has the DNA TGTGCCAGCAGCTTAGATGCGGGGTCGACTGAAGCTTTCTTT.

The count of this clone is one. This chain connects TRBV15 to TRBJ1-1; 9 nucleotides agree with TRBD1. Unmatched junction bases numbered 6, after V lost 0 bases and J lost 1 base. Germline lookup yields CDR1 LNHNV and CDR2 YYDKDF (reference sequence). The CDR3 is 17 residues long. The chain's CDR3 is CATSRDSQGARNTEAFF. CDR3 nucleotide sequence: TGTGCCACCAGCAGAGATTCACAGGGGGCTCGGAACACTGAAGCTTTCTTT.

The rearrangement uses TRBV27 and TRBJ2-5; perhaps D is TRBD1 or TRBD2 (5 bases each). CDR3 size: 15 residues. V was trimmed by 7 bases and J by 5 bases, leaving 20 bases between them. Germline V gives CDR1 MNHEY, CDR2 SMNVEV (reference sequence). CDR3 sequence: CASTRAAGTGETQYF. Here the CDR3 DNA reads TGTGCCAGCACCCGAGCAGCAGGGACGGGGGAGACCCAGTACTTC.

V usage is TRBV3-1 (or the pseudogene TRBV3-2) and J usage is TRBJ1-5; 7 bases agree with TRBD1. The V gene end was trimmed by 6 bases and the J gene end by 2 bases; junction bases not matched to a gene: 7. The CDR3 covers 15 residues. CDR1 and CDR2 (germline): LGHDT, YNNKEL (reference sequence). The CDR3 nucleotides read TGTGCCAGCAGTCAGGGGGGGATAGGCAATCAGCCCCAGCATTTT. Its protein product is CASSQGGIGNQPQHF.

The chain employs TRBV19 and TRBJ2-1, with 15 positions matching TRBD2. The CDR3 loop spans 16 amino acids. Trimming cost V 5 bases and J 8 bases; bases outside gene matches: 7. Germline-derived CDR1 and CDR2 are LNHDA and SQIVND (reference sequence). The CDR3: CASSPRTSGRVDEQFF. CDR3 nucleotide sequence: TGTGCCAGTAGTCCTAGGACTAGCGGGAGGGTAGATGAGCAGTTCTTC.

This sequence joins TRBV5-1 and TRBJ2-7; the D gene is possibly TRBD2 (6 bases). The CDR3 is 13 amino acids. Between the trimmed V and J ends, which lost 0 bases and 5 bases, there was a span of 9 bases. Germline CDR1 reads SGHRS; CDR2 reads YFSETQ. DNA of the CDR3: TGCGCCAGCAGCTTGGCCGGGACTGACGAGCAGTACTTC. Encoded protein: CASSLAGTDEQYF. Using reference TRBV5-1 and TRBJ2-7 for the parts outside the CDR3, the full variable domain is KAGVTQTPRYLIKTRGQQVTLSCSPISGHRSVSWYQQTPGQGLQFLFEYFSETQRNKGNFPGRFSGRQFSNSRSEMNVSTLELGDSALYLCASSLAGTDEQYFGPGTRLTVT.

The rearrangement uses TRBV19 and TRBJ1-1; a possible D gene is TRBD1 (5 bases). The V gene lost 2 bases and the J gene lost 0 bases, with 16 bases spanning the gap. This CDR3 contains 17 residues. In germline, CDR1 is LNHDA, CDR2 SQIVND (reference sequence). This chain's CDR3 is CASSISPGQDMNTEAFF. CDR3 nucleotides: TGTGCCAGTAGTATAAGCCCAGGGCAAGACATGAACACTGAAGCTTTCTTT.

The CDR3 spells CASSQDGTRSYEQYF. The CDR3 DNA is TGCGCCAGCAGCCAAGACGGGACACGTTCCTACGAGCAGTACTTC. This sequence joins TRBV4-1 and TRBJ2-7; TRBD1 is a possible D gene (6 bases). V lost 0 bases, J lost 1 base, and 10 bases lay in between. This CDR3 has 15 residues. CDR1 and CDR2 (germline): MGHRA, YSYEKL.

This chain uses TRBV29-1 with TRBJ2-5; tentatively, D is TRBD1 or TRBD2 (6 bases each). Germline V lookup: CDR1 SQVTM, CDR2 ANQGSEA. With 4 bases removed from V and 5 bases from J, the gap between germline ends came to 11 bases. This CDR3 comprises 12 residues. In nucleotides, the CDR3 is TGCAGCGTTGCGGGGGCGGAGGAGACCCAGTACTTC. Translation gives CSVAGAEETQYF.

This clone has just one count. The chain joins TRBV28 to TRBJ2-1; 11 bases agree with TRBD2. CDR1 is MDHEN, CDR2 SYDVKM, per germline. This CDR3 has 18 amino acids. The V segment lost 6 bases and the J segment 2 bases; nucleotides outside the gene matches: 12. The CDR3 nucleotides are TGTGCCAGCAGCCCACTCGGGGGACTAGCGGACACCTACAATGAGCAGTTCTTC. Translating gives CASSPLGGLADTYNEQFF.

The chain is built from TRBV4-2 and TRBJ1-2; 7 nucleotides agree with TRBD1. The junction had 8 bases not matched to a gene; V was cut back by 1 base and J by 3 bases. The CDR3 runs 16 residues. Germline V lookup: CDR1 LGHNA, CDR2 YNFKEQ. The CDR3 loop reads CASSQARGGLDYGYTF. CDR3 bases: TGTGCCAGCAGCCAAGCCAGGGGGGGATTGGACTATGGCTACACCTTC.

This clone is a singleton in its sample. The chain employs TRBV5-3 and TRBJ1-1, with 9 bases aligning to TRBD1. TRBV5-3 is identified as an open reading frame with a role that is uncertain. V lost 4 bases to trimming and J lost 1 base; unmatched junction nucleotides: 17. CDR3 length: 19 residues. Here the CDR3 reads CARSIRDRALPPENTEAFF. The CDR3 DNA reads as TGTGCCAGAAGCATCCGGGACAGGGCCCTACCTCCCGAGAACACTGAAGCTTTCTTT.

V is TRBV6-5 and J is TRBJ2-7; D gene uncertain. CDR3 length: 15 amino acids. V was shortened by 0 bases and J by 2 bases, with 11 bases between the two germline ends. CDR1 is MNHEY, CDR2 SVGAGI, per germline. The CDR3 sequence is CASSYSMANTYEQYF. CDR3 in DNA: TGTGCCAGCAGTTACTCGATGGCCAACACCTACGAGCAGTACTTC.

The V and J genes are TRBV28 and TRBJ1-2, with 8 positions matching TRBD1. The CDR3 covers 18 residues. Germline V CDR1 and CDR2: MDHEN, SYDVKM. V lost 1 base to trimming and J lost 6 bases; unmatched junction nucleotides: 16. The CDR3 reads CASSLFLGRGRGLNGYTF. DNA for the CDR3: TGTGCCAGCAGTTTATTTCTGGGGCGGGGCAGGGGGCTTAATGGCTACACCTTC.

This clone was observed a single time. This chain links TRBV7-5 with TRBJ1-5. TRBV7-5 represents a pseudogene. This CDR3 has 17 amino acids. CDR3 DNA sequence: TGTGTCAGAAGCTTATCACCGCATCGGCATAGCAATCAGCCCCAGCATTTT. It specifies CVRSLSPHRHSNQPQHF.

The chain has TRBV28 and TRBJ2-7, with 12 nucleotides matching TRBD1. CDR1 is MDHEN and CDR2 is SYDVKM in the germline V gene. The CDR3 spans 14 residues. J gave up 9 bases and V 5 bases, and 8 bases lay outside the gene matches. The CDR3: CASSPPGQGARQYF. The CDR3 bases are TGTGCCAGCAGTCCCCCGGGACAGGGGGCACGGCAGTACTTC.